This TCR beta chain was identified during a study of spatial heterogeneity in lung cancer. Study results and limitations: Expanded tumor TCRs that were ubiquitous appeared in blood more at resection than follow-up.

Each TCR cDNA molecule carried a unique molecular identifier. Each CDR3 protein is one row after TCRdb ran MiXCR on the 5' RACE reads. The sample has roughly 72,000 distinct CDR3 sequences, nearly 9% seen once. V lost 4 bases to trimming and J lost 5 bases; unmatched junction nucleotides: 6. Germline assignment: CDR1 SGHRS and CDR2 YFSETQ. The CDR3 covers 14 residues. Indicated time point: blood at routine non-recurrence follow-up after resection. The study sequenced unsorted whole RNA from tumor, nontumor lung or frozen PBMC. This clonotype was seen repeatedly, ten times or more. What it recognizes is unknown.

The source is a female donor with early-stage non-small cell lung cancer. The chain links TRBV5-1 to TRBJ2-3; 8 nucleotides align to TRBD2. The sequencing here drew on PBMCs, taken at follow-up. For the CDR3, the DNA is TGCGCCAGCAGCCGGGGGGGCAGCGGAGATACGCAGTATTTT. Encoded protein: CASSRGGSGDTQYF. The full variable domain, rest sourced from reference TRBV5-1 and TRBJ2-3, is KAGVTQTPRYLIKTRGQQVTLSCSPISGHRSVSWYQQTPGQGLQFLFEYFSETQRNKGNFPGRFSGRQFSNSRSEMNVSTLELGDSALYLCASSRGGSGDTQYFGPGTRLTVL.